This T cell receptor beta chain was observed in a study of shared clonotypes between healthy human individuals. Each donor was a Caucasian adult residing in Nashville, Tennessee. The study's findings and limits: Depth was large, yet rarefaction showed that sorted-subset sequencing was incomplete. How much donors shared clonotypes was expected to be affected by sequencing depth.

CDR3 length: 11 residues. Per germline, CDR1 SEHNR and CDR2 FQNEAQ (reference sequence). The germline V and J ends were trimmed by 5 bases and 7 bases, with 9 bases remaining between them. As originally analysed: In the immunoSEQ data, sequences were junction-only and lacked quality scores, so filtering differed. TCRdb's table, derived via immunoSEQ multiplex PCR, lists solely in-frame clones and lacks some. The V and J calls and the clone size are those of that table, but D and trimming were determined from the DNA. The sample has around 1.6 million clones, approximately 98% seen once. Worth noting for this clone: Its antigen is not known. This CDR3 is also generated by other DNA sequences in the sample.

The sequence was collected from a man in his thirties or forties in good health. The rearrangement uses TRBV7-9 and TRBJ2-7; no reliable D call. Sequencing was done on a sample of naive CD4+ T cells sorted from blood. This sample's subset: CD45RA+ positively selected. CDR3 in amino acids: CASSPLREQYF. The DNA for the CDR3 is TGTGCCAGCAGCCCGCTTAGGGAGCAGTACTTC.